This entry is about one TCR beta chain. Between the trimmed V and J ends, which lost 1 base and 9 bases, there was a span of 20 bases. CDR3 length: 16 residues. Germline V gene data show CDR1 as SGHDT and CDR2 as YYEEEE. The data were obtained in a study of blood T cell repertoires in COVID-19. TCRdb's copy holds only in-frame clones and misses some; the assay was immunoSEQ multiplex PCR. Among some 110,000 clones listed, around four fifths were seen once. The V gene is TRBV5-6, the J gene TRBJ1-5, with a weak D call TRBD1 (5 bases). This TCR derives from a man aged 60-69 years with acute or convalescent COVID-19. The source material was peripheral blood. In DNA form, the CDR3 reads TGTGCCAGCAGCTTGTTGGGGGGAGGGGAAAGAGGGCCCCAGCATTTT. Translated: CASSLLGGGERGPQHF. The entire variable domain, with the rest obtained from reference TRBV5-6 and TRBJ1-5, is as follows: DAGVTQSPTHLIKTRGQQVTLRCSPKSGHDTVSWYQQALGQGPQFIFQYYEEEERQRGNFPDRFSGHQFPNYSSELNVNALLLGDSALYLCASSLLGGGERGPQHFGDGTRLSIL.